The 31 T cell receptor beta chains listed next were all sequenced from one sample in a study of blood T cells in healthy people across ages. For the second PCR, which ran for roughly 7 to 11 cycles, a sample-barcoded 5' primer and a J-beta primer mix were used. TCRdb reanalysed the 5' RACE reads using MiXCR and keeps one entry per CDR3 protein. The sample carries about 1,400,000 distinct CDR3 sequences, roughly 59% recorded once. Sequencing was performed on blood. These TCRs come from a man aged 18-30 years in good health.

The chain couples TRBV28 to TRBJ1-6; D is unclear. The CDR3 length is 15 residues. Germline CDR1 is MDHEN and CDR2 is SYDVKM. V lost 3 bases and J lost 9, with 15 bases in between. Here the CDR3 reads CASSFNYRLGSPLHF. The CDR3 DNA sequence: TGTGCCAGCAGTTTTAATTACAGATTGGGTTCACCCCTCCACTTT.

The chain employs TRBV20-1 and TRBJ2-1; maybe TRBD2 (5 bases). Germline assignment: CDR1 DFQATT and CDR2 SNEGSKA (reference sequence). Deletions cut 3 bases from V and 0 bases from J, with 15 bases between. The CDR3 contains 16 residues. CDR3 in amino acids: CSARPRDRSSYNEQFF. CDR3 sequence (DNA): TGCAGTGCTAGGCCACGGGATCGGAGCTCCTACAATGAGCAGTTCTTC.

This sequence joins TRBV4-1 and TRBJ2-1; TRBD2 matches 7 bases. V trimming: 0 bases; J trimming: 3 bases; junction bases outside the gene matches: 8. CDR1 is MGHRA and CDR2 is YSYEKL in the germline V gene. This CDR3 spans 17 amino acids. The CDR3 DNA sequence: TGCGCCAGCAGCCAAGAAGGGCTAGCGGCCAACTACAATGAGCAGTTCTTC. Its translation: CASSQEGLAANYNEQFF.

This clonotype was observed a few times. This sequence joins TRBV21-1 and TRBJ2-1. TRBV21-1 is a documented pseudogene. This CDR3 region has 14 residues. The DNA for the CDR3 is TGTGCCAGCAGCCCCCAAGGTGTCGTGCATGAGCAGTTCTTC. This sequence encodes CASSPQGVVHEQFF.

This clonotype has a handful of counts. The J gene is TRBJ2-4, the V gene TRBV5-1; a possible D gene is TRBD1 (5 bases). The J call may be in error: the DNA end matches TRBJ2-7 better. CDR1 is SGHRS, CDR2 YFSETQ, per germline. This CDR3 contains 13 residues. CDR3 sequence reads: CASSHSDSYEQYF. In DNA form, the CDR3 reads TGCGCCAGCAGCCACAGCGACAGCTACGAGCAGTACTTC.

This clonotype showed up just a few times. The chain employs TRBV11-3 and TRBJ2-3, with D possibly being TRBD2 (5 bases). V was trimmed by 0 bases and J by 3 bases, leaving 10 bases between them. The CDR3 runs 15 residues. Germline CDR1 reads SGHNT; CDR2 reads YENEEA. The CDR3 nucleotides read TGTGCCAGCAGCTTAGACCCGACGGGGACAGATACGCAGTATTTT. It is translated as CASSLDPTGTDTQYF.

The chain links TRBV20-1 to TRBJ2-5; D remains unclear. CDR1 and CDR2 (germline): DFQATT, SNEGSKA (reference sequence). V dropped 3 bases and J dropped 1 base, with 6 bases sitting between them. The CDR3 contains 12 residues. The CDR3 nucleotides read TGCAGTGCTAGTTCAACCCAAGAGACCCAGTACTTC. Translation: CSASSTQETQYF.

The genes are TRBV21-1 and TRBJ2-3; the table names TRBD2, a call not compared with the DNA. TRBV21-1 is a recognized pseudogene. The CDR3 has 16 amino acids. The CDR3 here is CATDDRLVGGTDTQYF. The CDR3 DNA follows: TGTGCCACCGACGACCGACTAGTGGGAGGTACAGATACGCAGTATTTT.

The chain couples TRBV20-1 to TRBJ1-2; 8 bases are a match to TRBD1. The CDR3 covers 11 residues. The ends lost 5 bases at V and 7 bases at J; junction bases unmatched: 3. Germline CDR1 is DFQATT and CDR2 is SNEGSKA (reference sequence). CDR3 coding DNA: TGCAGTGCTCAGGACAGGGCTGGCTACACCTTC. It encodes CSAQDRAGYTF.

The CDR3 protein is CSVGAPSGELFF. Here the CDR3 DNA reads TGCAGCGTTGGGGCTCCCTCCGGGGAGCTGTTTTTT. This chain uses TRBV29-1 with TRBJ2-2; D not certain. The CDR3 totals 12 residues. Between the trimmed V and J ends, which lost 4 bases and 6 bases, there was a span of 9 bases. Germline V lookup: CDR1 SQVTM, CDR2 ANQGSEA.

As for this clonotype: Because it lacks the conserved phenylalanine or tryptophan at the end, this CDR3 is likely a read error. This chain links TRBV24-1 with TRBJ2-3; D unclear. CDR3 length equals 16 residues. V was trimmed by 11 bases and J by 2 bases, leaving 22 bases between them. Germline loops: CDR1 KGHDR, CDR2 SFDVKD. Here the CDR3 DNA reads TGTGCCAGCCAATGGGGTCCACGACGTCCCACAGATACGCAGTATGTT. It specifies CASQWGPRRPTDTQYV.

The rearrangement links TRBV27 to TRBJ1-5; no clear D gene. Germline CDR1 MNHEY, CDR2 SMNVEV (reference sequence). V shed 8 bases and J shed 0 bases, with 14 bases lying between them. The CDR3 runs to 15 residues. CDR3 sequence reads: CASSRGTASNQPQHF. CDR3 nucleotide sequence: TGTGCCAGCTCCCGCGGAACGGCTAGCAATCAGCCCCAGCATTTT.

In DNA, the CDR3 is TGCGCCAGCAGCCAAGATTTGGGCCGGGTGAGAACTCATGACACCGGGGAGCTGTTTTTT. Protein product: CASSQDLGRVRTHDTGELFF. The V call is TRBV4-1, the J call TRBJ2-2; no definite D call. CDR3 length: 20 residues. Trimming removed 0 bases at V and 3 bases at J, with 23 bases between. Germline V gene sequence: CDR1 MGHRA, CDR2 YSYEKL.

The J gene is TRBJ2-1, the V gene TRBV5-1; D ambiguous. Trimming pared 4 bases from V and 1 base from J, leaving 18 bases between. The CDR3 contains 17 residues. Germline CDR1 reads SGHRS; CDR2 reads YFSETQ. The chain's CDR3 is CASSAQMTEPSYNEQFF. The CDR3, as DNA: TGCGCCAGCAGCGCACAAATGACCGAACCTTCCTACAATGAGCAGTTCTTC.

V and J are TRBV3-1 and TRBJ2-7, with D perhaps given as TRBD1 or TRBD2 (5 bases each). Trimming removed 4 bases at V and 4 bases at J, with 14 bases between. The length of the CDR3 is 14 residues. The germline V gene encodes CDR1 LGHDT and CDR2 YNNKEL (reference sequence). DNA of the CDR3: TGTGCCAGCAGCCCGAACATAGGGACGTACGAGCAGTACTTC. Its translation is CASSPNIGTYEQYF.

The table lists this clonotype with a count of one. The gene calls are TRBV10-3 and TRBJ2-7; D perhaps matches TRBD2 (5 bases). CDR1 ENHRY and CDR2 SYGVKD come from the germline V gene. The CDR3 has 15 residues. Trimming cost V 8 bases and J 4 bases, with 21 bases left between them. CDR3 loop: CAIAADYGRDYEQYF. The CDR3 DNA reads as TGTGCCATCGCGGCTGACTATGGTCGGGATTACGAGCAGTACTTC.

The chain is built from TRBV6-2 or TRBV6-3 and TRBJ1-6; TRBD1 matches 9 bases. CDR1 is MNHEY, CDR2 SVGEGT, per germline. This CDR3 is built from 16 residues. Trimming removed 6 bases from V and 7 bases from J; junction bases left unmatched: 10. The CDR3 loop reads CASSSTRTGENSPLHF. The CDR3 DNA is TGTGCCAGCAGCTCCACACGGACAGGGGAGAATTCACCCCTCCACTTT.

This sequence joins TRBV6-2 or TRBV6-3 and TRBJ2-5; TRBD2 matches 7 bases. The CDR3 sequence is 13 residues long. Germline assignment: CDR1 MNHEY and CDR2 SVGEGT. V shed 7 bases and J 5 bases; nucleotides not matched to a gene: 7. The CDR3 nucleotides read TGTGCCAGCAAGAGGACTAGGCAGGAGACCCAGTACTTC. It yields the protein CASKRTRQETQYF.

This clonotype was seen a handful of times. The chain recombines TRBV20-1 with TRBJ2-3; the D gene is possibly TRBD2 (5 bases). Trimming cost V 5 bases and J 6 bases, with 15 bases left between them. CDR1 is DFQATT and CDR2 is SNEGSKA in the germline V gene (reference sequence). This CDR3 comprises 13 residues. CDR3 sequence (DNA): TGCAGTGCTGGAAGGACTTTCACGGATACGCAGTATTTT. Translation: CSAGRTFTDTQYF.

This chain links TRBV29-1 with TRBJ1-2; TRBD1 matches 9 bases. The J segment lost 4 bases and the V segment lost 7 bases, leaving 4 bases of the junction unmatched. From germline, CDR1 is SQVTM and CDR2 ANQGSEA. This CDR3 is built from 12 residues. CDR3 in DNA: TGCAGCGACGGACAGGGGAGCTATGGCTACACCTTC. Translated, it gives CSDGQGSYGYTF.

The genes are TRBV3-1 and TRBJ1-5; 10 bases match TRBD1. V was clipped by 0 bases and J by 7 bases; unmatched bases: 9. CDR1 and CDR2 from the germline V gene are LGHDT and YNNKEL (reference sequence). The length of the CDR3 is 17 residues. CDR3 sequence reads: CASSQERQGALGQPQHF. For the CDR3, the DNA is TGTGCCAGCAGCCAAGAGAGACAGGGGGCCCTGGGACAGCCCCAGCATTTT.

CDR3 residues: CASSISPSSYEQYF. In DNA form, the CDR3 reads TGTGCCAGCAGCATCTCACCCAGCTCCTACGAGCAGTACTTC. The J gene is TRBJ2-7, the V gene TRBV7-9; D uncertain. Germline V lookup: CDR1 SEHNR, CDR2 FQNEAQ (reference sequence). CDR3 length equals 14 residues. Trimming pared 5 bases from V and 0 bases from J, leaving 11 bases between.

The chain recombines TRBV12-3 or TRBV12-4 with TRBJ2-1; D possibly matches TRBD1 or TRBD2 (6 bases each). The CDR3 extends over 15 amino acids. The V and J ends lost 3 bases and 9 bases respectively, with 18 bases between them. The CDR3 region is CASSFPRGPRGEQFF. CDR3 nucleotide sequence: TGTGCCAGCAGTTTCCCCCGGGGGCCTCGGGGTGAGCAGTTCTTC.

In the case of this clonotype: The junction departs from germline at one end; a sequencing error may be responsible. The rearrangement joins TRBV28 to TRBJ2-7; D may match TRBD1 or TRBD2 (5 bases each). This CDR3 is 16 amino acids long. In germline, CDR1 is MDHEN, CDR2 SYDVKM. CDR3 sequence: CAGSPPGSASDYEQYF. CDR3 sequence (DNA): TGTGCCGGCAGTCCGCCAGGGAGTGCTAGTGACTACGAGCAGTACTTC.

The chain uses TRBV27 and TRBJ2-3; weak D call: TRBD2 (5 bases). Trimming shortened V by 3 bases and J by 1 base, and 11 bases separated the two germline ends. Germline lookup yields CDR1 MNHEY and CDR2 SMNVEV (reference sequence). There are 15 residues in the CDR3. The CDR3 coding sequence is TGTGCCAGCAGTTTGTCCGGGGTGGGCACAGATACGCAGTATTTT. Its protein product is CASSLSGVGTDTQYF.

This rearrangement joins TRBV6-1 to TRBJ2-1; D gene uncertain. The CDR3 is 12 residues long. The ends were cut back, 8 bases at V and 0 bases at J, with 5 bases in the middle. Per the germline V gene, CDR1 is MNHNS and CDR2 is SASEGT. Here the CDR3 reads CASDSSYNEQFF. The CDR3 DNA sequence: TGTGCCAGCGATAGCTCCTACAATGAGCAGTTCTTC.

V and J are TRBV21-1 and TRBJ1-5. TRBV21-1 is annotated as a pseudogene. The CDR3 has 15 amino acids. The DNA of the CDR3 is TGTGCCAGCAGCAACTATCCCGGAATAAATCAGCCCCAGCATTTT. Translation: CASSNYPGINQPQHF.

This chain links TRBV27 with TRBJ2-7, with D possibly being TRBD1 (5 bases). The V end was cut by 6 bases, the J end by 6 bases, with 18 bases between. CDR3 size: 14 residues. Germline V gene sequence: CDR1 MNHEY, CDR2 SMNVEV (reference sequence). The CDR3 DNA is TGTGCCAGCAGCTCCCACTCAGGGTTGGTCGAGCAGTACTTC. Protein product: CASSSHSGLVEQYF.

This clonotype was seen more than once but under ten times. V and J are TRBV7-6 and TRBJ2-6; no reliable D call. CDR3 length: 17 amino acids. Germline CDR1 reads SGHVS; CDR2 reads FNYEAQ. V lost 1 base, J lost 0 bases, and 10 bases lay in between. CDR3 sequence reads: CASSLDIENSGANVLTF. The DNA for the CDR3 is TGTGCCAGCAGCTTAGATATAGAGAACTCTGGGGCCAACGTCCTGACTTTC.

V is TRBV27 and J is TRBJ1-6, with TRBD1 matching over 9 bases. The CDR3 totals 12 residues. Trimming removed 8 bases from V and 10 bases from J; junction bases left unmatched: 3. Germline V gene lookup returns CDR1 MNHEY and CDR2 SMNVEV (reference sequence). The CDR3: CASAQGASPLHF. The CDR3 coding sequence is TGTGCCAGCGCACAGGGGGCGTCACCCCTCCACTTT.

The chain carries TRBV2 and TRBJ1-4; D is unresolved. V dropped 2 bases and J dropped 7 bases, with 14 bases sitting between them. Germline values: CDR1 SNHLY, CDR2 FYNNEI. The CDR3 contains 15 residues. CDR3 in DNA: TGTGCCAGCAGTGAACGTTTGGCGCGAGGTGAAAAACTGTTTTTT. Protein: CASSERLARGEKLFF.